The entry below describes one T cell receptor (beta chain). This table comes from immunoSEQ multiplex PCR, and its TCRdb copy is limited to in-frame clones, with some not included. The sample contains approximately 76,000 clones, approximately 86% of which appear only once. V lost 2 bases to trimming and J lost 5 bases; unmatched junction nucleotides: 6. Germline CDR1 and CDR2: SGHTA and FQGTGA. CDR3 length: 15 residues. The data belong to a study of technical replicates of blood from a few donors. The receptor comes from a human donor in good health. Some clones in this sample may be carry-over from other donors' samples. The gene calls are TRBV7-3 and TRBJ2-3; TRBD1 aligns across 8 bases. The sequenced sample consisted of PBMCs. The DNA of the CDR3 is TGTGCCAGCAGCTTAGGGCAGGGGGCGGGAGATACGCAGTATTTT. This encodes CASSLGQGAGDTQYF.